The rows below give T cell receptor beta chains drawn from one sample of a study of blood T cell repertoires in COVID-19. Assay: immunoSEQ multiplex PCR; the TCRdb copy retains only in-frame clones and omits some. The table has about 250,000 clones, 85% to 90% seen once. The sequencing input was PBMCs or T cells enriched from blood (not recorded which). The receptors were gathered from a man between 18 and 29 years old who had recovered from COVID-19. Each CDR3 is given with its conserved first and last residue. The D gene is left open where the match is weak. Size is omitted from some rows. Given values are once, few, many or a class for expanded clones.

>TRBD1|TRBV19|-|TRBJ2-2
TGTGCCAGTAGCGCTTGGACAGGAGGAGCTACCGGGGAGCTGTTTTTT
CASSAWTGGATGELFF
>-|TRBV3-1/TRBV3-2|-|TRBJ1-1
TGTGCCAGCGGTACACAGGTGAACACTGAAGCTTTCTTT
CASGTQVNTEAFF
>-|TRBV24-1|-|TRBJ2-1
TGTGCCACCAGTGATTTGTGGGGCCAGCAGTTCTTC
CATSDLWGQQFF
>-|TRBV5-3|-|TRBJ1-1
TGTGCCAGAAGCTTGGCCAACAGGCTGAACACTGAAGCTTTCTTT
CARSLANRLNTEAFF
>TRBD1|TRBV13|-|TRBJ2-7
TGTGCCAGCAGCCAACGACAGGGGGCCTACGAGCAGTACTTC
CASSQRQGAYEQYF
>TRBD1|TRBV12-5|-|TRBJ1-4
TGTGCTAGTGGTGATACAGGGGGCGATGAAAAACTGTTTTTT
CASGDTGGDEKLFF
>TRBD1|TRBV20-1|-|TRBJ1-3
TGCAGTGCTAGTGGGGACAGTCTGATCTCTGGAAACACCATATATTTT
CSASGDSLISGNTIYF
>TRBD1|TRBV7-9|-|TRBJ1-2
TGTGCCAGCAGCACTCAACAGGGGAACTATGGCTACACCTTC
CASSTQQGNYGYTF
>TRBD1|TRBV13|-|TRBJ1-6
TGTGCCAGCAGCCCTCGGACAGGTTTGGGCTCCTATAATTCACCCCTCCACTTT
CASSPRTGLGSYNSPLHF
>TRBD1|TRBV20-1|-|TRBJ1-2
TGCAGTGCTAGTAAGGGGGCACCTAACTATGGCTACACCTTC
CSASKGAPNYGYTF
>-|TRBV4-1|few|TRBJ2-1
TGCGCCAGCAGCCACCATCTAGCATACAATGAGCAGTTCTTC
CASSHHLAYNEQFF
>-|TRBV29-1|-|TRBJ1-2
TGCAGCGCCCCAAATGAGGGTCGGGGTGGCTACACCTTC
CSAPNEGRGGYTF
>-|TRBV6-1|-|TRBJ1-5
TGTGCCAGCAGTGAAGCGCTAATCAGGGCGCCCCAGCATTTT
CASSEALIRAPQHF
>-|TRBV5-8|-|TRBJ1-1
TGTGCCAGCAGCCGGACACCGAACACTGAAGCTTTCTTT
CASSRTPNTEAFF
>-|TRBV5-1|-|TRBJ2-7
TGCGCCAGCAGCTTGGAACTCGGCGAGCAGTACTTC
CASSLELGEQYF
>-|TRBV12-3/TRBV12-4|-|TRBJ1-2
TGTGCCAGCAGTGAACAGGGCTATGGCTACACCTTC
CASSEQGYGYTF
>-|TRBV19|-|TRBJ1-2
TGTGCCAGTAGTGTGGACAGAAACTATGGCTACACCTTC
CASSVDRNYGYTF
>-|TRBV2|-|TRBJ2-1
TGTGCCAGCCTGCGGGGGCAGCAGTTCTTC
CASLRGQQFF
>-|TRBV6-5|-|TRBJ1-1
TGTGCCAGCAGCTACCCAGAAATGAACACTGAAGCTTTCTTT
CASSYPEMNTEAFF
>TRBD2|TRBV3-1/TRBV3-2|-|TRBJ2-3
TGTGCCAGCAGCCAATTTAGCCGGGGGGTCACAGATACGCAGTATTTT
CASSQFSRGVTDTQYF
>TRBD1|TRBV30|-|TRBJ1-3
TGTGCCTGGAGAGACGCGATACAGGGGGCGCGAGGAAACACCATATATTTT
CAWRDAIQGARGNTIYF
>TRBD2|TRBV7-9|-|TRBJ2-1
TGTGCCAGCAGCTTCCTCACTAGCGGGATAGGGGATGAGCAGTTCTTC
CASSFLTSGIGDEQFF
>-|TRBV7-9|-|TRBJ1-3
TGTGCCAGCAGCCAGCGACAAGGGACAATCACCTCTGGAAACACCATATATTTT
CASSQRQGTITSGNTIYF
>-|TRBV7-2|-|TRBJ1-6
TGTGCCAGCAGCCCCTCCCTCTCACCCCTCCACTTT
CASSPSLSPLHF
>TRBD1|TRBV6-4|once|TRBJ2-1
TGTGCCAGCAGTGACTGGGACAGGGGAGTTGGTGAGCAGTTCTTC
CASSDWDRGVGEQFF
>TRBD2|TRBV10-1|-|TRBJ2-1
TGCGCCAGCAGTGTCGGGACTAGTCGGAATGAGCAGTTCTTC
CASSVGTSRNEQFF
>TRBD2|TRBV11-3|-|TRBJ2-1
TGTGCCAGCAGCTTAGAGGGGGCGGGAGGGCGCAATGAGCAGTTCTTC
CASSLEGAGGRNEQFF
>TRBD1|TRBV7-2|few|TRBJ1-2
TGTGCCAGCAGCTCGGGACAGAACTATGGCTACACCTTC
CASSSGQNYGYTF
>TRBD1|TRBV6-6|-|TRBJ2-1
TGTGCCAGCAGCTCCGGACAGGGGGGTTACAATGAGCAGTTCTTC
CASSSGQGGYNEQFF
>TRBD1|TRBV2|-|TRBJ1-5
TGTGCCAGCACCCTATTGGACAGGAGGGAAAATCAGCCCCAGCATTTT
CASTLLDRRENQPQHF
>TRBD2|TRBV27|-|TRBJ2-1
TGTGCCAGCAGTTTGGGGCGGGAGGTTTCCTACAATGAGCAGTTCTTC
CASSLGREVSYNEQFF
>TRBD1|TRBV3-1/TRBV3-2|-|TRBJ1-1
TGTGCCAGCAGCCCGTACCTCGGACAGGGAGGGGACACTGAAGCTTTCTTT
CASSPYLGQGGDTEAFF
>TRBD2|TRBV7-6|-|TRBJ2-2
TGTGCCAGCAGCTCGCTAGCGGGAGGTCCCGGGGAGCTGTTTTTT
CASSSLAGGPGELFF
>TRBD2|TRBV7-6|-|TRBJ2-1
TGTGCCAGCAGCCAGACAAGCCCGGGACTAGCGGGATATGAGCAGTTCTTC
CASSQTSPGLAGYEQFF
>-|TRBV9|-|TRBJ1-4
TGTGCCAGCAGCCCCGAAGGGGTGATCGATGAAAAACTGTTTTTT
CASSPEGVIDEKLFF
>-|TRBV19|-|TRBJ1-5
TGTGCCAGTAGTACATACAGGGACGATCAGCCCCAGCATTTT
CASSTYRDDQPQHF
>-|TRBV7-9|-|TRBJ2-1
TGTGCCAGCAGCAACATGGTGGGCCAGGGATCCTACAATGAGCAGTTCTTC
CASSNMVGQGSYNEQFF
>TRBD1|TRBV7-8|-|TRBJ1-2
TGTGCCAGCAGCTTAGGGGGACAGGACCTACCTTATGGCTACACCTTC
CASSLGGQDLPYGYTF
>-|TRBV5-4|-|TRBJ1-1
TGTGCCAGCAGCTGGGACTCCGCTGAAGCTTTCTTT
CASSWDSAEAFF
>-|TRBV7-9|-|TRBJ2-1
TGTGCCAGCAGCTTAACACAGGACAGATTCCCGAAATACAATGAGCAGTTCTTC
CASSLTQDRFPKYNEQFF
>TRBD1|TRBV19|-|TRBJ2-3
TGTGCCAGTAGTATGGTTGGACAGGGAAAGATATATACGCAGTATTTT
CASSMVGQGKIYTQYF
>TRBD1|TRBV14|-|TRBJ2-7
TGTGCCAGCAGCCCCGGACAGGGGGCGTCCCACGAGCAGTACTTC
CASSPGQGASHEQYF
>-|TRBV3-1/TRBV3-2|-|TRBJ1-1
TGTGCCAGCAGCCAAGGGAGCCCCCGGGAAGCTTTCTTT
CASSQGSPREAFF
>TRBD1|TRBV18|-|TRBJ1-4
TGTGCCAGCTCAGACGGGACAGCTAATGAAAAACTGTTTTTT
CASSDGTANEKLFF
>-|TRBV27|-|TRBJ1-1
TGTGCCAGCAGTCGGGGGATTCGGAACACTGAAGCTTTCTTT
CASSRGIRNTEAFF
>-|TRBV6-5|-|TRBJ1-4
TGTGCCAGCGGTACAGGGTCAACTAATGAAAAACTGTTTTTT
CASGTGSTNEKLFF
>-|TRBV18|few|TRBJ1-4
TGTGCCAGCTCACCCAGAAGGGCAGGGGCCGTTGAAAAACTGTTTTTT
CASSPRRAGAVEKLFF
>-|TRBV5-1|-|TRBJ1-1
TGCGCCAGCAGCTTGGAAGCACAGGGGAACACTGAAGCTTTCTTT
CASSLEAQGNTEAFF
>-|TRBV5-1|-|TRBJ2-1
TGCGCCAGCAGCTTGGACGGGAGCTCCTACAATGAGCAGTTCTTC
CASSLDGSSYNEQFF
>-|TRBV20-1|once|TRBJ1-5
TGCAGTGCTAGTGACAGTGATCCTAGCAATCAGCCCCAGCATTTT
CSASDSDPSNQPQHF
>TRBD2|TRBV7-2|-|TRBJ2-7
TGTGCCAGCAGCCAACAGCGGGGGGATTCCTACGAGCAGTACTTC
CASSQQRGDSYEQYF
>-|TRBV27|-|TRBJ2-2
TGTGCCAGCAGAGCAACTAGAAACACCGGGGAGCTGTTTTTT
CASRATRNTGELFF
>-|TRBV21-1|few|TRBJ2-2
TGTGCCAGCAGCAAAGGATGGAGAAGCGGGGTTATTGGGACCGGGGAGCTGTTTTTT
CASSKGWRSGVIGTGELFF
>-|TRBV7-2|once|TRBJ1-2
TGTGCCAGCAGCTTACACCCGACAGAGGCTAACTATGGCTACACCTTC
CASSLHPTEANYGYTF
>-|TRBV19|-|TRBJ1-1
TGTGCCAGTAGCAATGGGGTGGGGCCTGAAGCTTTCTTT
CASSNGVGPEAFF
>-|TRBV5-6|-|TRBJ2-7
TGTGCCAGCAGCTTCGGGTCGAAACAGTACTTC
CASSFGSKQYF